This T cell receptor beta chain was captured in a study of blood T cells in healthy people across ages (dated by TCRdb to the mid-2010s). Describing the broader study: Template switching captured roughly one uniquely barcoded TCR beta cDNA molecule per two T cells in model experiments. Age-related changes in TCR beta repertoire diversity were measured in the study by deep sequencing normalized with unique cDNA molecular identifiers. Four age groups were formed from the donors: young (average about 15 years), middle-aged (approximately 40), aged (under 70) and long-lived (approximately 80). To avoid experimental bias, donors of different ages were randomly spread across the sequencing lanes. The study analyzed two additional independent replicas of 1 million unique cDNA reads from the same blood draw for two donors, one aged 18 to 30 and one aged 80 or older. The paper's findings and limits, for the study overall: The percentage of naive T cells measured by flow cytometry correlated strongly with observed TCR beta diversity. The long-lived group showed more naive CD4+ T cells, fewer expanded clones and increased TCR diversity than the aged group, suggesting age selection. Because profiling used bulk unsorted PBMCs, naive and antigen-experienced compartments could not be compared conclusively. As age increased, observed TCR beta diversity per million T cells dropped in a roughly linear way, and a significant reduction was already evident by age about 40. Because donor CMV infection status was unknown, age-related changes in expanded clonotypes were potentially confounded. Total diversity estimates from one million sequenced T cells were considered lower bounds and underestimates.

To prepare the library, 5' RACE was applied. The listed sequencing device is Illumina HiSeq 2500. A second PCR of roughly 6 to 12 cycles was run with a J-beta primer mix and a sample-barcoded 5' primer. A template-switch 5' adaptor carrying 12 random nucleotides introduced a unique molecular identifier onto each TCR beta cDNA molecule. At least 2.5 million CDR3-containing paired-end reads were obtained from each sample. First-strand cDNA synthesis was performed from all RNA using the Mint cDNA synthesis kit, with priming by a TRBC-specific oligonucleotide. Following uracil-DNA glycosylase treatment, a first 18-cycle PCR with universal primers M1SS and BC2_uni_R was performed on all cDNA. In the source study's methods: For normalization, 1 million high-quality reads were randomly selected from each sample, with every read carrying a distinct molecular identifier. Reads with shared molecular identifiers were discarded instead of being binned into consensus sequences. MiTCR, run with a Q25 quality threshold and the strictest error-elimination algorithm, handled CDR3 identification, clonotype clustering and error correction. A nonparametric unseen species model with Euler transformation was used to estimate a lower bound on total TCR beta diversity. TCRdb applied fastp at Q25 and MiXCR to the public reads, then kept only in-frame beta chains. Rows matching on CDR3 protein sequence are summarized as one entry with the most common DNA and genes. The V and J calls and clone size are TCRdb's, not the authors'. Counted in this sample were roughly 1,700,000 distinct CDR3 sequences; 28% of them appeared once. The ten largest clones add up to approximately 7.7% of the sample.

The roughly 38 donors, aged 6 to 90 years, were systemically healthy Caucasian individuals from Russia. Around 10 milliliters of peripheral blood were collected from each donor into EDTA-treated Vacutainer tubes. Ficoll-Paque density-gradient centrifugation was used to isolate PBMCs, with at least 6.5 million per sample. Trizol reagent was used to extract total RNA from the PBMCs, yielding at least 5.5 micrograms per sample. For every donor, an aliquot of PBMCs went through flow cytometry to measure the percentages of naive CD45RAhigh/CD27high T cells. This clonotype was seen a few times. The antigen it binds to is not known. No base-level quality is on record; no much larger clone is a single base apart. Relative to germline, V is 0 bases shorter and J is 4 bases shorter, with 19 bases between their ends. CDR1 and CDR2 were assigned from the germline V gene (reference sequence) as DFQATT and SNEGSKA. From the cysteine up to the phenylalanine, the CDR3 has a length of 17 residues. Of the read, only the CDR3 DNA is kept; its 51 bases are in frame from base 1.

In this chain, TRBV20-1 is recombined with TRBJ2-1, with the D gene tentatively TRBD1 or TRBD2, based on 5 matching bases in each. The sample was blood. The clonotype comes from a woman aged 25-40 years in good health. Here the CDR3 is given as CSARDPLEADTYNEQFF. Read as DNA, the sequence is TGCAGTGCTAGAGACCCCCTAGAAGCGGACACTTACAATGAGCAGTTCTTC.